Shown below are 13 T cell receptor beta chains from a single sample sequenced in a study of cytomegalovirus exposure and HLA in healthy donors. The PCR used 60 Vbeta and 13 Jbeta primers. Some clones are missing from TCRdb's copy, which holds only in-frame ones; the method was immunoSEQ multiplex PCR. The data show around 180,000 clones, roughly 80% seen once. Sequencing input: PBMCs. These TCRs come from a man aged 25-40 years in good health and CMV-seropositive.

The chain couples TRBV5-1 to TRBJ1-2, with D perhaps TRBD1 (6 bases). V lost 4 bases to trimming and J lost 6 bases, with 13 bases between them. Germline V CDR1 and CDR2: SGHRS, YFSETQ. The CDR3 has 13 amino acids. The CDR3 reads CASSAGGANGYTF. The CDR3 coding sequence is TGCGCCAGCAGCGCGGGGGGGGCAAATGGCTACACCTTC.

The chain has TRBV5-1 and TRBJ2-3, with 13 bases aligning to TRBD2. CDR3 length: 19 amino acids. The germline CDR1 and CDR2 sequences are SGHRS and YFSETQ. Trimming at V came to 1 base and at J to 2 bases, leaving 10 bases not matched to a gene. The CDR3 reads CASSLRTSGRQPVTDTQYF. CDR3 DNA: TGCGCCAGCAGCTTGAGGACTAGCGGGAGACAACCAGTCACAGATACGCAGTATTTT.

The chain carries TRBV6-1 and TRBJ2-5, with 8 positions matching TRBD2. Germline CDR1 is MNHNS and CDR2 is SASEGT. The CDR3 has 14 residues. The ends lost 7 bases at V and 5 bases at J; junction bases unmatched: 9. The CDR3 coding sequence is TGTGCCAGCATACAGCGGGAGATTGGGGAGACCCAGTACTTC. Translation: CASIQREIGETQYF.

The chain carries TRBV5-5 and TRBJ2-6; D may be TRBD2 (5 bases). Trimming removed 0 bases at V and 3 bases at J, with 7 bases between. The CDR3 extends over 15 amino acids. Per germline, CDR1 SGHKS and CDR2 YYEKEE (reference sequence). The CDR3 DNA is TGTGCCAGCAGCTTGGCCGGGGATGGGGCCAACGTCCTGACTTTC. Its translation is CASSLAGDGANVLTF.

The chain is built from TRBV7-2 and TRBJ1-1; the D is unclear. Trimming took 8 bases from V and 1 from J, leaving 17 bases between them. The CDR3 has 15 residues. Germline values: CDR1 SGHTA, CDR2 FQGNSA. The CDR3, as DNA: TGTGCCAGCGGGTCATTGGACGGGAAGAACACTGAAGCTTTCTTT. Its translation is CASGSLDGKNTEAFF.

In regard to this clone: Other DNA sequences in the sample encode the same CDR3. V and J are TRBV4-2 and TRBJ2-3, with 7 bases aligning to TRBD2. The trim removed 1 base at V and 3 bases at J, leaving 1 base unmatched. The V gene's germline CDR1 is LGHNA and CDR2 YNFKEQ. The CDR3 consists of 14 residues. The CDR3 sequence: CASSQGGGTDTQYF. The CDR3, as DNA: TGTGCCAGCAGCCAAGGCGGGGGAACAGATACGCAGTATTTT.

V gene TRBV27 combines with J gene TRBJ1-1; no reliable D call. The CDR3 has 15 amino acids. CDR1 and CDR2 from the germline V gene are MNHEY and SMNVEV (reference sequence). V shed 8 bases and J shed 0 bases, with 16 bases lying between them. CDR3 bases: TGTGCCAGCGGCCCAATCGGGGATTTGAACACTGAAGCTTTCTTT. This translates into CASGPIGDLNTEAFF.

The DNA of the CDR3 is TGTGCCAGCAGCTTCTATGCTAGCGGTTTCTCCTACAATGAGCAGTTCTTC. It translates to CASSFYASGFSYNEQFF. V and J are TRBV13 and TRBJ2-1; 7 bases map to TRBD2. The germline CDR1 and CDR2 sequences are PRHDT and FYEKMQ (reference sequence). With V trimmed by 3 bases and J by 0 bases, 8 bases remained unmatched. CDR3 length: 17 amino acids.

V and J are TRBV18 and TRBJ2-2; D perhaps matches TRBD1 (6 bases). Trimming shortened V by 5 bases and J by 2 bases, and 12 bases separated the two germline ends. CDR1 is KGHSH and CDR2 is LQKENI in the germline V gene. The CDR3 length is 15 residues. The chain's CDR3 is CASSARTDNTGELFF. The CDR3 DNA reads TGTGCCAGCTCAGCGAGGACAGACAACACCGGGGAGCTGTTTTTT. Looking up the rest from reference TRBV18 and TRBJ2-2 gives the full variable domain: NAGVMQNPRHLVRRRGQEARLRCSPMKGHSHVYWYRQLPEEGLKFMVYLQKENIIDESGMPKERFSAEFPKEGPSILRIQQVVRGDSAAYFCASSARTDNTGELFFGEGSRLTVL.

In regard to this clone: This sample includes further DNA sequences coding for the same CDR3. The genes are TRBV19 and TRBJ2-7; 7 positions agree with TRBD1. This CDR3 has 14 amino acids. V gave up 5 bases and J gave up 2 bases; unmatched junction bases: 6. Germline CDR1 LNHDA, CDR2 SQIVND (reference sequence). CDR3 region: CASSPRQGTYEQYF. CDR3 bases: TGTGCCAGTAGTCCTCGACAGGGAACCTACGAGCAGTACTTC.

This clone appeared a few times. This chain uses TRBV12-5 with TRBJ1-1; TRBD1 might be the D (5 bases). The germline V gene has CDR1 LGHNT and CDR2 FRNRAP. V was trimmed by 2 bases and J by 4 bases, leaving 14 bases between them. The CDR3 is 15 amino acids. In DNA, the CDR3 is TGTGCTAGTGGTTTGTCGGGAGGGGTTGGCACTGAAGCTTTCTTT. It is translated as CASGLSGGVGTEAFF.

The rearrangement links TRBV2 to TRBJ2-3; 9 bases agree with TRBD1. V lost 6 bases, J lost 2 bases, and 15 bases stayed unmatched. This CDR3 spans 18 amino acids. Germline V lookup: CDR1 SNHLY, CDR2 FYNNEI. The DNA for the CDR3 is TGTGCCAGCAGCCCCAGAACAGGGGGCGTGAGTCCCACAGATACGCAGTATTTT. Its protein is CASSPRTGGVSPTDTQYF. The complete variable domain, with remaining parts taken from reference TRBV2 and TRBJ2-3, reads EPEVTQTPSHQVTQMGQEVILRCVPISNHLYFYWYRQILGQKVEFLVSFYNNEISEKSEIFDDQFSVERPDGSNFTLKIRSTKLEDSAMYFCASSPRTGGVSPTDTQYFGPGTRLTVL.

The V call is TRBV13, the J call TRBJ1-2; 7 bases are a match to TRBD1. The V gene end was trimmed by 5 bases and the J gene end by 4 bases; junction bases not matched to a gene: 7. The CDR3 is 14 residues long. Germline CDR1 is PRHDT and CDR2 is FYEKMQ (reference sequence). CDR3 coding DNA: TGTGCCAGCAGCCCCAAGGGACAGCTCTATGGCTACACCTTC. Its translation: CASSPKGQLYGYTF. The variable domain in full, with the rest retrieved from reference TRBV13 and TRBJ1-2, is AAGVIQSPRHLIKEKRETATLKCYPIPRHDTVYWYQQGPGQDPQFLISFYEKMQSDKGSIPDRFSAQQFSDYHSELNMSSLELGDSALYFCASSPKGQLYGYTFGSGTRLTVV.